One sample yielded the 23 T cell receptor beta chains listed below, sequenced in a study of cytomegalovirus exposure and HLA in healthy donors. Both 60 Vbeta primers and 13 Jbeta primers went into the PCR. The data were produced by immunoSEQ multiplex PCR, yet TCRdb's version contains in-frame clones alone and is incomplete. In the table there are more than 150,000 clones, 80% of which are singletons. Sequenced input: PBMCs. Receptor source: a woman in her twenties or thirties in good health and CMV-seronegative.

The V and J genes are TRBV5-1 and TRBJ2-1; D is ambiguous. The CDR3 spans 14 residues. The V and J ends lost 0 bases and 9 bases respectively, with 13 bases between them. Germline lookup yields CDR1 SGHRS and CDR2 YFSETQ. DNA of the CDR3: TGCGCCAGCAGCTTGGGACACCCCGGTAGTGAGCAGTTCTTC. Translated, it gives CASSLGHPGSEQFF.

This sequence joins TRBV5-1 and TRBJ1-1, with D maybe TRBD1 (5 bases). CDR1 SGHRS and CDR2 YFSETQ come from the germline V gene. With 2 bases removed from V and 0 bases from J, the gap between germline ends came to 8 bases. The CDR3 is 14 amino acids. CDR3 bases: TGCGCCAGCAGCTTAGGGGTTATGAACACTGAAGCTTTCTTT. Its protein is CASSLGVMNTEAFF.

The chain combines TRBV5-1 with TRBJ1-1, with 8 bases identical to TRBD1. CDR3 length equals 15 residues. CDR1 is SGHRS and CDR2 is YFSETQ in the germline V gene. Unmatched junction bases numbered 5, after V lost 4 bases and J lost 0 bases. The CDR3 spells CASSMDREMNTEAFF. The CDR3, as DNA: TGCGCCAGCAGCATGGACAGGGAAATGAACACTGAAGCTTTCTTT. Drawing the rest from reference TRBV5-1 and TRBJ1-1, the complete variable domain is KAGVTQTPRYLIKTRGQQVTLSCSPISGHRSVSWYQQTPGQGLQFLFEYFSETQRNKGNFPGRFSGRQFSNSRSEMNVSTLELGDSALYLCASSMDREMNTEAFFGQGTRLTVV.

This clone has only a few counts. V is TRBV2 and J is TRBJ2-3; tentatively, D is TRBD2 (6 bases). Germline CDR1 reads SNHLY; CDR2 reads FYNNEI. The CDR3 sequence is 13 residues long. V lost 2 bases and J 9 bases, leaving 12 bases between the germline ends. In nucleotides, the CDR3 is TGTGCCAGCAGTGAATTGGGGGGAGCCACGCAGTATTTT. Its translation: CASSELGGATQYF.

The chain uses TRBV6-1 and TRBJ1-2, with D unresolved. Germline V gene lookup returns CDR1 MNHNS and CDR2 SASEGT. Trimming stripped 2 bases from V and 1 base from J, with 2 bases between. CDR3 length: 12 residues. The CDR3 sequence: CASSEHNYGYTF. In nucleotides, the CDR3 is TGTGCCAGCAGTGAACATAACTATGGCTACACCTTC.

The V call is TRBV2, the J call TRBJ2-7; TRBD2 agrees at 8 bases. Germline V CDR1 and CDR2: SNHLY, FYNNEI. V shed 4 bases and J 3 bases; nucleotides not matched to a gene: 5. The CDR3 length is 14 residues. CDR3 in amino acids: CASSGLGGGYEQYF. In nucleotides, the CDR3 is TGTGCCAGCAGTGGCCTCGGGGGGGGCTACGAGCAGTACTTC. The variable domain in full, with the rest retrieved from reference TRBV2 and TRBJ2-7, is EPEVTQTPSHQVTQMGQEVILRCVPISNHLYFYWYRQILGQKVEFLVSFYNNEISEKSEIFDDQFSVERPDGSNFTLKIRSTKLEDSAMYFCASSGLGGGYEQYFGPGTRLTVT.

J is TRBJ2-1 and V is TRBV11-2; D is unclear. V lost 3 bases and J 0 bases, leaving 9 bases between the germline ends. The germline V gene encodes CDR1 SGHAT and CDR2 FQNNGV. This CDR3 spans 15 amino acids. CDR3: CASSFGVSSYNEQFF. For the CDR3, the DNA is TGTGCCAGCAGCTTTGGTGTTAGCTCCTACAATGAGCAGTTCTTC.

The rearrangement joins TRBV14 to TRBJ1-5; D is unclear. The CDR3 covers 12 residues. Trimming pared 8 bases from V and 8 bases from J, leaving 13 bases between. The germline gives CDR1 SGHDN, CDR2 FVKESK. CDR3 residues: CASSASREPQHF. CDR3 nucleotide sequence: TGTGCCAGCTCCGCGTCGAGGGAGCCCCAGCATTTT.

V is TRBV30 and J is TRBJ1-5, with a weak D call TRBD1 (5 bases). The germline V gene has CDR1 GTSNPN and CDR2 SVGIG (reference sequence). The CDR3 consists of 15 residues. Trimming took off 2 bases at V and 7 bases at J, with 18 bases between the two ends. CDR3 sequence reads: CAWSSGQGERQPQHF. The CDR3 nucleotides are TGTGCCTGGAGTTCAGGGCAGGGTGAAAGGCAGCCCCAGCATTTT. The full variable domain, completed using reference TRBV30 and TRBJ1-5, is SQTIHQWPATLVQPVGSPLSLECTVEGTSNPNLYWYRQAAGRGLQLLFYSVGIGQISSEVPQNLSASRPQDRQFILSSKKLLLSDSGFYLCAWSSGQGERQPQHFGDGTRLSIL.

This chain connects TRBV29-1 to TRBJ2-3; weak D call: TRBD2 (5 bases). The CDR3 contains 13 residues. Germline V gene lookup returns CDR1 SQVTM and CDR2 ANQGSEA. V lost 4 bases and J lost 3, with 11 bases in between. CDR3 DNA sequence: TGCAGCGTTGGGTTCGGGGTAACAGATACGCAGTATTTT. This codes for CSVGFGVTDTQYF.

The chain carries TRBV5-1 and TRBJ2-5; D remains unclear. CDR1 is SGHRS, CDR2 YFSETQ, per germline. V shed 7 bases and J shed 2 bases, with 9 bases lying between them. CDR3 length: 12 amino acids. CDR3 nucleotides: TGCGCCAGCTACAAGAATCAAGAGACCCAGTACTTC. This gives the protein CASYKNQETQYF.

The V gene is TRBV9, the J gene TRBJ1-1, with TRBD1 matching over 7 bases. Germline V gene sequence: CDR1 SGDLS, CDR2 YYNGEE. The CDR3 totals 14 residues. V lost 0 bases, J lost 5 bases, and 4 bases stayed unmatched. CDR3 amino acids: CASSVGTGFTEAFF. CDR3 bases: TGTGCCAGCAGCGTAGGGACAGGATTTACTGAAGCTTTCTTT.

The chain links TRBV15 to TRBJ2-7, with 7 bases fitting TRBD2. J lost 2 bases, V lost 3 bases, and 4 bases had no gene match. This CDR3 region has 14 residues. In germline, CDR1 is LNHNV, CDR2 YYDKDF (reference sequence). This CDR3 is CATSRVSGPYEQYF. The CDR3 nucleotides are TGTGCCACCAGCAGGGTTAGCGGGCCCTACGAGCAGTACTTC.

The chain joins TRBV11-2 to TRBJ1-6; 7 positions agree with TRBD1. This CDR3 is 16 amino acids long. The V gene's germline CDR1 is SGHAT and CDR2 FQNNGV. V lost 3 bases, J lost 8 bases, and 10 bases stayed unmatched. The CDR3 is CASSLLQGRRDSPLHF. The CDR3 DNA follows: TGTGCCAGCAGCTTGCTACAGGGGCGGAGGGATTCACCCCTCCACTTT. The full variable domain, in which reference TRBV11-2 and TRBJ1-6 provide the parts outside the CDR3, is EAGVAQSPRYKIIEKRQSVAFWCNPISGHATLYWYQQILGQGPKLLIQFQNNGVVDDSQLPKDRFSAERLKGVDSTLKIQPAKLEDSAVYLCASSLLQGRRDSPLHFGNGTRLTVT.

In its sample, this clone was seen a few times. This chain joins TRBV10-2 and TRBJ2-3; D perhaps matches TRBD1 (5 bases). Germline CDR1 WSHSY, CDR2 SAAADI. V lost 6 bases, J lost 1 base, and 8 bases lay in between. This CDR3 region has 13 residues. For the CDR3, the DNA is TGCGCCAGCAGACTACAGGGCACAGATACGCAGTATTTT. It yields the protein CASRLQGTDTQYF.

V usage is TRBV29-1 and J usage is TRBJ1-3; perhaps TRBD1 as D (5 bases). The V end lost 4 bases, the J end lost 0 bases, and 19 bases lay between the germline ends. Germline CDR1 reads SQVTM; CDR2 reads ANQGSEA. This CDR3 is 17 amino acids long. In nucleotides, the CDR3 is TGCAGCGTTGGGGGAGGAGGCAGGGACTACTCTGGAAACACCATATATTTT. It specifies CSVGGGGRDYSGNTIYF.

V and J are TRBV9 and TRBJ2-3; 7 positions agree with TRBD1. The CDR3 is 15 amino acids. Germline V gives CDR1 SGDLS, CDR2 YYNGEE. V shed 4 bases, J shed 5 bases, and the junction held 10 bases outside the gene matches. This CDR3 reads CASSQEGGGLDTQYF. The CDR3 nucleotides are TGTGCCAGCAGCCAAGAAGGGGGCGGTCTAGATACGCAGTATTTT.

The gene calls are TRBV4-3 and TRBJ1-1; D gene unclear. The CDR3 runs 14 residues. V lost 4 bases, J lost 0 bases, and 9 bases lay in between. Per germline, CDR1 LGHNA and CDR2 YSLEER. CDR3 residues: CASSLGLLNTEAFF. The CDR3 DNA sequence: TGCGCCAGCAGCCTCGGACTATTGAACACTGAAGCTTTCTTT.

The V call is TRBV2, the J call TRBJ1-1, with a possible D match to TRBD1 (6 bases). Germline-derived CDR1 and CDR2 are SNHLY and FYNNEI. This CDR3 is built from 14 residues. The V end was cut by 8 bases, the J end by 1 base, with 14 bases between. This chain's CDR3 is CASRMGHRNTEAFF. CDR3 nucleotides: TGTGCCAGCCGAATGGGACACAGGAACACTGAAGCTTTCTTT.

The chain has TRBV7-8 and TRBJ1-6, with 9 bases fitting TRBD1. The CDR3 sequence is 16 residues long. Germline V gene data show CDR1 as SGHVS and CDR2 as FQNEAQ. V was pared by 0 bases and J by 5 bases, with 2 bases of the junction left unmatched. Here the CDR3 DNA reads TGTGCCAGCAGCTTAGCAAGGACAGGGGATAATTCACCCCTCCACTTT. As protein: CASSLARTGDNSPLHF.

The DNA for the CDR3 is TGTGCCAGCAGCATTACAGGGAGCTCCTACGAGCAGTACTTC. Residues: CASSITGSSYEQYF. This chain links TRBV9 with TRBJ2-7, with a weak D call TRBD1 (6 bases). With 4 bases removed from V and 0 bases from J, the gap between germline ends came to 11 bases. Germline V gives CDR1 SGDLS, CDR2 YYNGEE. This CDR3 is built from 14 residues.

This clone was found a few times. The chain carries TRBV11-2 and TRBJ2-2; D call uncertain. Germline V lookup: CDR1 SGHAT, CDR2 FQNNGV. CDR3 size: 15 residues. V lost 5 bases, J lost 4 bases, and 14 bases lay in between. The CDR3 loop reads CASSANKPGTGELFF. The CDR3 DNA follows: TGTGCCAGCAGCGCAAATAAGCCGGGCACCGGGGAGCTGTTTTTT.

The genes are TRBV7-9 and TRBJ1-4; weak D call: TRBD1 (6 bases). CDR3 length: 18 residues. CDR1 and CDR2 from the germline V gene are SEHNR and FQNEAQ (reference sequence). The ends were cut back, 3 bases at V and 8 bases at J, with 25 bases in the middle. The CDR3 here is CASSLTRGGEDPREKLFF. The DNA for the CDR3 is TGTGCCAGCAGCTTGACTAGGGGGGGGGAGGATCCCCGCGAAAAACTGTTTTTT.